Shown below are 24 T cell receptor beta chains from a single sample sequenced in a study of blood T cells in healthy people across ages. Through a sample-barcoded 5' primer and a J-beta primer mix, a second PCR was run for about 6 to 11 cycles. TCRdb re-called the 5' RACE reads through MiXCR, storing one row per CDR3 protein. The sample includes approximately 600,000 distinct CDR3 sequences, about 53% of them seen just once. Material for sequencing was blood. The receptor source for this set is a man between 60 and 75 years old in good health.

The chain joins TRBV3-1 to TRBJ1-2; D is unclear. This CDR3 comprises 13 residues. V lost 2 bases and J lost 8, with 12 bases in between. CDR1 and CDR2 (germline): LGHDT, YNNKEL (reference sequence). CDR3 bases: TGTGCCAGCAGCCAACGGGCAGCGGGAGGCTACACCTTC. Translating it yields CASSQRAAGGYTF.

The gene calls are TRBV20-1 and TRBJ2-3; 12 bases align to TRBD2. The CDR3 consists of 16 residues. Germline V gives CDR1 DFQATT, CDR2 SNEGSKA (reference sequence). V lost 2 bases to trimming and J lost 2 bases; unmatched junction nucleotides: 5. The CDR3 bases are TGCAGTGCTAGACCCGGACTAGCGGGGTTCACAGATACGCAGTATTTT. It yields the protein CSARPGLAGFTDTQYF.

This clonotype has more than one count but fewer than ten. The chain recombines TRBV6-4 with TRBJ2-3; 7 bases line up with TRBD2. The germline V gene has CDR1 MRHNA and CDR2 SNTAGT. V was pared by 5 bases and J by 0 bases, with 5 bases of the junction left unmatched. The CDR3 runs to 15 residues. DNA for the CDR3: TGTGCCAGCAGTTCATCTAGCGGAAGCACAGATACGCAGTATTTT. It yields the protein CASSSSSGSTDTQYF.

This chain uses TRBV4-1 with TRBJ2-7; either TRBD1 or TRBD2 may fit D (5 bases each). The CDR3 runs 14 residues. V lost 2 bases, J lost 3 bases, and 11 bases lay in between. Germline assignment: CDR1 MGHRA and CDR2 YSYEKL. CDR3 coding DNA: TGCGCCAGCAGCCAACCGGGACGGCTCTACGAGCAGTACTTC. This encodes CASSQPGRLYEQYF.

The chain links TRBV2 to TRBJ2-1, with 11 bases identical to TRBD2. This CDR3 comprises 15 residues. V lost 6 bases and J lost 5; bases outside the gene matches: 6. The germline V gene encodes CDR1 SNHLY and CDR2 FYNNEI. The DNA of the CDR3 is TGTGCCAGCAGACGTCTAGCGGGGGGTCACAATGAGCAGTTCTTC. Its protein is CASRRLAGGHNEQFF.

This clonotype came up many times. The rearrangement links TRBV2 to TRBJ1-1; D gene unclear. Germline V gene lookup returns CDR1 SNHLY and CDR2 FYNNEI. Between the trimmed V and J ends, which lost 6 bases and 5 bases, there was a span of 16 bases. CDR3 length equals 14 residues. CDR3 nucleotide sequence: TGTGCCAGCAGACCCATCCGAGAGGAAACTGAAGCTTTCTTT. Translation gives CASRPIREETEAFF.

This clonotype has a handful of counts. The CDR3 nucleotides are TGTGCCAGCAGCAGGGAGGCCAAAAACATTCAGTACTTC. Its translation is CASSREAKNIQYF. The chain employs TRBV2 and TRBJ2-4; either TRBD1 or TRBD2 may supply D (5 bases each). The V gene's germline CDR1 is SNHLY and CDR2 FYNNEI. This CDR3 comprises 13 residues. Trimming took 6 bases from V and 1 from J, leaving 7 bases between them.

Comments on this clonotype: This sequence may be a read error, since a much larger clone differs from it by one base. The rearrangement uses TRBV7-2 and TRBJ2-5; D is unresolved. The ends were cut back, 3 bases at V and 0 bases at J, with 5 bases in the middle. This CDR3 is built from 13 residues. Germline V gives CDR1 SGHTA, CDR2 FQGNSA. CDR3 amino acids: CASSFGHQETQYF. The CDR3 DNA reads as TGTGCCAGCAGCTTTGGTCACCAAGAGACCCAGTACTTC. Using reference TRBV7-2 and TRBJ2-5 for the parts outside the CDR3, the full variable domain is GAGVSQSPSNKVTEKGKDVELRCDPISGHTALYWYRQSLGQGLEFLIYFQGNSAPDKSGLPSDRFSAERTGGSVSTLTIQRTQQEDSAVYLCASSFGHQETQYFGPGTRLLVL.

The gene calls are TRBV19 and TRBJ2-5; D gene uncertain. Germline-derived CDR1 and CDR2 are LNHDA and SQIVND (reference sequence). The length of the CDR3 is 14 residues. The V end was cut by 6 bases, the J end by 5 bases, with 16 bases between. The chain's CDR3 is CASSNPGSGETQYF. In DNA form, the CDR3 reads TGTGCCAGTAGCAATCCCGGGTCGGGTGAGACCCAGTACTTC.

This clonotype was picked up many times. The gene calls are TRBV2 and TRBJ1-6; possibly TRBD1 for D (6 bases). Germline values: CDR1 SNHLY, CDR2 FYNNEI. Deletions cut 7 bases from V and 10 bases from J, with 14 bases between. The CDR3 length is 13 residues. This CDR3 reads CASKKTGRSPLHF. The CDR3 bases are TGTGCCAGCAAAAAAACAGGGCGGTCACCCCTCCACTTT. The variable domain in full, completed from reference TRBV2 and TRBJ1-6, reads EPEVTQTPSHQVTQMGQEVILRCVPISNHLYFYWYRQILGQKVEFLVSFYNNEISEKSEIFDDQFSVERPDGSNFTLKIRSTKLEDSAMYFCASKKTGRSPLHFGNGTRLTVT.

This clonotype was seen only a few times. V usage is TRBV5-1 and J usage is TRBJ2-7, with D uncertain. The germline V and J ends were trimmed by 0 bases and 2 bases, with 12 bases remaining between them. CDR3 length: 15 residues. Looked up from germline, CDR1 is SGHRS and CDR2 is YFSETQ. CDR3 loop: CASSLVRAQTYEQYF. The CDR3 DNA sequence: TGCGCCAGCAGCTTGGTCAGAGCCCAAACCTACGAGCAGTACTTC. Complete variable domain (other parts from reference TRBV5-1 and TRBJ2-7): KAGVTQTPRYLIKTRGQQVTLSCSPISGHRSVSWYQQTPGQGLQFLFEYFSETQRNKGNFPGRFSGRQFSNSRSEMNVSTLELGDSALYLCASSLVRAQTYEQYFGPGTRLTVT.

The rearrangement uses TRBV6-5 and TRBJ1-4; 9 bases fit TRBD1. Germline CDR1 and CDR2: MNHEY and SVGAGI. Trimming cost V 0 bases and J 10 bases; bases outside gene matches: 6. This CDR3 is 15 amino acids long. The CDR3 bases are TGTGCCAGCAGTTACTCTAGGACAGGGGAAGGAAAACTGTTTTTT. Translating gives CASSYSRTGEGKLFF.

This sequence joins TRBV27 and TRBJ2-3; either TRBD1 or TRBD2 may supply D (6 bases each). The V end lost 6 bases, the J end lost 8 bases, and 24 bases lay between the germline ends. Germline lookup yields CDR1 MNHEY and CDR2 SMNVEV (reference sequence). This CDR3 spans 16 amino acids. The CDR3 loop is CASSLPPGGGQSTQYF. The CDR3 DNA sequence: TGTGCCAGCAGCTTACCCCCCGGTGGGGGGCAAAGTACGCAGTATTTT.

The rearrangement uses TRBV20-1 and TRBJ2-5; 8 bases are a match to TRBD2. Germline-derived CDR1 and CDR2 are DFQATT and SNEGSKA (reference sequence). Trimming removed 5 bases from V and 4 bases from J; junction bases left unmatched: 15. The CDR3 length is 16 residues. CDR3 coding DNA: TGCAGTGCTCCCCAGCGGGGGAGGCAAGCGGGAGAGACCCAGTACTTC. Its protein product is CSAPQRGRQAGETQYF.

This clonotype was counted a single time. The V gene is TRBV21-1, the J gene TRBJ2-7; the DNA was not compared with TRBD2, the D call given in the table. TRBV21-1 is labeled a pseudogene. The CDR3 runs 17 residues. The CDR3, as DNA: TGTGCCAGCAGCAAAGCGCCCCGGGACTCGAGCTCCTACGAGCAGTACTTC. This encodes CASSKAPRDSSSYEQYF.

The CDR3 DNA follows: TGCGCCAGCAGCCTTGGACCGAGAAATTCACCCCTCCACTTT. As protein: CASSLGPRNSPLHF. The chain is built from TRBV5-1 and TRBJ1-6; D gene unclear. Germline V gene sequence: CDR1 SGHRS, CDR2 YFSETQ. The CDR3 runs to 14 residues. V was trimmed by 4 bases and J by 7 bases, leaving 12 bases between them.

This chain joins TRBV7-2 and TRBJ1-1; D not resolved. The V end lost 2 bases, the J end lost 5 bases, and 15 bases lay between the germline ends. The CDR3 sequence is 15 residues long. The V gene's germline CDR1 is SGHTA and CDR2 FQGNSA. Written as DNA, the CDR3 is TGTGCCAGCAGCTTATTGGGCAGGTCGGGGACTGAAGCTTTCTTT. It codes for CASSLLGRSGTEAFF.

The rearrangement joins TRBV20-1 to TRBJ1-1; 11 bases align to TRBD1. V gave up 1 base and J gave up 4 bases; unmatched junction bases: 8. This CDR3 spans 16 amino acids. Germline CDR1 and CDR2: DFQATT and SNEGSKA (reference sequence). The CDR3 reads CSARVGGTGGGTEAFF. The CDR3 DNA follows: TGCAGTGCTAGAGTGGGGGGGACAGGGGGAGGCACTGAAGCTTTCTTT.

This clonotype appeared a few times. The chain recombines TRBV20-1 with TRBJ2-7, with D unresolved. Between the trimmed V and J ends, which lost 4 bases and 3 bases, there was a span of 10 bases. The CDR3 is made up of 12 amino acids. Germline V lookup: CDR1 DFQATT, CDR2 SNEGSKA (reference sequence). In DNA form, the CDR3 reads TGCAGTGCTAAGGGTTCGGTCTACGAGCAGTACTTC. This sequence encodes CSAKGSVYEQYF.

The sample holds a few counts of this clonotype. V is TRBV10-2 and J is TRBJ2-5, with 11 bases identical to TRBD2. Trimming cost V 5 bases and J 2 bases; bases outside gene matches: 4. The CDR3 covers 15 residues. From germline, CDR1 is WSHSY and CDR2 SAAADI. This CDR3 is CASSSSGGSQETQYF. The CDR3 DNA reads as TGCGCCAGCAGTTCTAGCGGGGGGTCACAAGAGACCCAGTACTTC.

For this clonotype: One end of the junction fails to match germline, which may point to a read error. The genes are TRBV29-1 and TRBJ2-3; a weak D match, TRBD2 (5 bases). Germline assignment: CDR1 SQVTM and CDR2 ANQGSEA. This CDR3 spans 14 amino acids. CDR3 region: CSVGGSGATETQYF. The CDR3 nucleotides read TGCAGCGTTGGAGGGAGCGGAGCCACAGAGACGCAGTATTTT.

The chain recombines TRBV10-2 with TRBJ2-6; D may correspond to TRBD1 or TRBD2 (5 bases each). The CDR3 sequence is 17 residues long. Trimming took 7 bases from V and 0 from J, leaving 16 bases between them. Germline V gene sequence: CDR1 WSHSY, CDR2 SAAADI. The CDR3 sequence is CASTQRQGSSGANVLTF. CDR3 bases: TGCGCCAGCACCCAGCGGCAGGGAAGCTCTGGGGCCAACGTCCTGACTTTC.

The gene calls are TRBV27 and TRBJ2-1; D assignment may be TRBD1 or TRBD2 (7 bases each). V was cut by 2 bases and J by 6 bases, with 20 bases left in between. The CDR3 has 17 residues. From germline, CDR1 is MNHEY and CDR2 SMNVEV (reference sequence). This CDR3 reads CASSLEYARGGINEQFF. The CDR3 DNA reads TGTGCCAGCAGTTTAGAATACGCCAGGGGGGGAATCAATGAGCAGTTCTTC.

J is TRBJ2-5 and V is TRBV18; TRBD1 is a possible D gene (5 bases). The CDR3 spans 17 residues. Germline-derived CDR1 and CDR2 are KGHSH and LQKENI. Deletions cut 4 bases from V and 1 base from J, with 19 bases between. The CDR3 bases are TGTGCCAGCTCACAAACCCCAAAAGGGGTAATCCAAGAGACCCAGTACTTC. Protein: CASSQTPKGVIQETQYF.